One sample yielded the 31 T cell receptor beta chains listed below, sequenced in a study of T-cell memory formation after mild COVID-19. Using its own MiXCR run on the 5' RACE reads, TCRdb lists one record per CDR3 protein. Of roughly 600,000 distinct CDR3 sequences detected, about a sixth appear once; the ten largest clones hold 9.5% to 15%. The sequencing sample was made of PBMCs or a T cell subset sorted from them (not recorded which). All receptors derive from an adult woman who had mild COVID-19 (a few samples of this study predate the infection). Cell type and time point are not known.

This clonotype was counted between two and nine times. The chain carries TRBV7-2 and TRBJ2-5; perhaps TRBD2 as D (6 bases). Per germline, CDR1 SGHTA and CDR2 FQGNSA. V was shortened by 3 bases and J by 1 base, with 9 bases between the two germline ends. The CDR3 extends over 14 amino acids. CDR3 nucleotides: TGTGCCAGCAGCTTGAGAGCGGGCCAAGAGACCCAGTACTTC. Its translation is CASSLRAGQETQYF.

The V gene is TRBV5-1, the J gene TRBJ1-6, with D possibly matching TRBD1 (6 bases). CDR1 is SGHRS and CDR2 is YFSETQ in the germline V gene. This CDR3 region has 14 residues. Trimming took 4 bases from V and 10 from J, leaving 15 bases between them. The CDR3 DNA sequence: TGCGCCAGCAGCGTGGACAGCTCCGACTCACCCCTCCACTTT. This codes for CASSVDSSDSPLHF.

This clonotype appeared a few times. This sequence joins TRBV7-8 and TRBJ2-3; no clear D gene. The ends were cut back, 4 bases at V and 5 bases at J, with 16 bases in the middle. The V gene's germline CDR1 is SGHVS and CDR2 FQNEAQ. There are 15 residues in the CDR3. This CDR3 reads CASSWVPGNLDTQYF. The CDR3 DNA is TGTGCCAGCAGCTGGGTCCCCGGAAACCTAGATACGCAGTATTTT.

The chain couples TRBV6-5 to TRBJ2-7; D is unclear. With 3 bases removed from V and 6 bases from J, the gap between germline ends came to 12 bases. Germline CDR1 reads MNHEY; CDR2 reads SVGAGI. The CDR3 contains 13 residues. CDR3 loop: CASSYRVDSEQYF. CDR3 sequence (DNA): TGTGCCAGCAGTTATAGGGTAGATAGCGAGCAGTACTTC.

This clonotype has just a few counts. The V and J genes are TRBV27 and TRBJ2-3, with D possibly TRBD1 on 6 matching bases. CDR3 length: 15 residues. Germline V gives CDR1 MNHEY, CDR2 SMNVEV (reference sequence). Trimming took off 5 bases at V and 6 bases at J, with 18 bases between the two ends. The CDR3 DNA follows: TGTGCCAGCAGTCAAGGACAGCTCCCCGGCGATACGCAGTATTTT. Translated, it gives CASSQGQLPGDTQYF.

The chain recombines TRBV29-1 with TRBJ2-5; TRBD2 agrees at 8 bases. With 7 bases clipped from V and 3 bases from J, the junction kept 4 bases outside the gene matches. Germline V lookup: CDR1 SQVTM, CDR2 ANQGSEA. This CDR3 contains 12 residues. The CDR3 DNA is TGCAGCGCGGGGGGGGCGAAAGAGACCCAGTACTTC. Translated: CSAGGAKETQYF.

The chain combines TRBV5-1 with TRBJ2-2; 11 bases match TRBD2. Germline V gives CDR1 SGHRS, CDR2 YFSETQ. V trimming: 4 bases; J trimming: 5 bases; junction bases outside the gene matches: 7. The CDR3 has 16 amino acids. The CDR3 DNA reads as TGCGCCAGCAGCATAGACCGACTAGCGGGGACCGGGGAGCTGTTTTTT. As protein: CASSIDRLAGTGELFF.

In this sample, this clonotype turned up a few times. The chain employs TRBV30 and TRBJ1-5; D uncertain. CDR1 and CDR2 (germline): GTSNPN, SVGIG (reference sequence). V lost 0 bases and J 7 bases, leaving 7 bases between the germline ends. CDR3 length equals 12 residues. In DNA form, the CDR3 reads TGTGCCTGGAGTGTAAAGAACCAGCCCCAGCATTTT. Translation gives CAWSVKNQPQHF.

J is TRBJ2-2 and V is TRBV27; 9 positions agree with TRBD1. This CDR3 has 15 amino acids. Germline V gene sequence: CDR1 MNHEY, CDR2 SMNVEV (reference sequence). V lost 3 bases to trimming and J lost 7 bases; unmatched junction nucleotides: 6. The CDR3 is CASSFWTGVGGELFF. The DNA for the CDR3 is TGTGCCAGCAGTTTCTGGACAGGGGTTGGCGGGGAGCTGTTTTTT.

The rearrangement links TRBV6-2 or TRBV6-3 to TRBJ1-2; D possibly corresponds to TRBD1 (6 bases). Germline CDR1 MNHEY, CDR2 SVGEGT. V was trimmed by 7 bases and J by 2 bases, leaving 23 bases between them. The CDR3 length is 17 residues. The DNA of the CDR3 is TGTGCCAGCACCACTCTCGATGTGGGGCAGGGGAACTATGGCTACACCTTC. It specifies CASTTLDVGQGNYGYTF.

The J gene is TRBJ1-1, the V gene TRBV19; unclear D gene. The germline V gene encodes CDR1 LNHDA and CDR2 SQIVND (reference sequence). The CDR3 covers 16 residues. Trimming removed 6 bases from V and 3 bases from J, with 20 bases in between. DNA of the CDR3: TGTGCCAGTAGGGCCGTATGGAGGGTAGCGGACACTGAAGCTTTCTTT. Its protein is CASRAVWRVADTEAFF.

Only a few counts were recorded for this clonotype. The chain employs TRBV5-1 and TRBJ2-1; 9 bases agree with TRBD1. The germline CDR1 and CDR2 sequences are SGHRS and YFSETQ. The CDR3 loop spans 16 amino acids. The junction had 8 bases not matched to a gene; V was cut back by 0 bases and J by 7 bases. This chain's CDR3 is CASSLVTGGKGNEQFF. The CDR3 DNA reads TGCGCCAGCAGCTTGGTTACAGGGGGCAAGGGAAATGAGCAGTTCTTC.

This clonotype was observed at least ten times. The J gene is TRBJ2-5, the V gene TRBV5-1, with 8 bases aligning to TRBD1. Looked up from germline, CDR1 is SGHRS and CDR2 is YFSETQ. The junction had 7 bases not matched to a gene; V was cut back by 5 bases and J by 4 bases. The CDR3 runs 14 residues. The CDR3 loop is CASSPTGGRETQYF. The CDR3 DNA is TGCGCCAGCAGTCCTACAGGGGGGCGAGAGACCCAGTACTTC.

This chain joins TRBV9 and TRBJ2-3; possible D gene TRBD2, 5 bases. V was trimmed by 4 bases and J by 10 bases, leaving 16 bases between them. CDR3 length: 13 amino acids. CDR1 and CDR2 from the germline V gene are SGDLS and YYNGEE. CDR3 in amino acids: CASSPPGLAPQYF. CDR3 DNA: TGTGCCAGCAGCCCTCCCGGTCTAGCTCCGCAGTATTTT.

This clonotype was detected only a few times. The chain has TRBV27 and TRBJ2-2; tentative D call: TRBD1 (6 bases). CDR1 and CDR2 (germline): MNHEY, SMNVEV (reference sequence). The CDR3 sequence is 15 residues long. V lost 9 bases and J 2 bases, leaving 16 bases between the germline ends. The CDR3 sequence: CASGTGNLNTGELFF. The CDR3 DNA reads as TGTGCCAGTGGCACAGGGAACCTTAACACCGGGGAGCTGTTTTTT.

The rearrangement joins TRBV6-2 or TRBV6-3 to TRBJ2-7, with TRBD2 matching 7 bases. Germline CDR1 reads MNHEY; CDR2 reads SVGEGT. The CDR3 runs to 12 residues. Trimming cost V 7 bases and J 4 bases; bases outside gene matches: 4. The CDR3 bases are TGTGCCAGCAAGGAGGGAGGGTACGAGCAGTACTTC. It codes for CASKEGGYEQYF.

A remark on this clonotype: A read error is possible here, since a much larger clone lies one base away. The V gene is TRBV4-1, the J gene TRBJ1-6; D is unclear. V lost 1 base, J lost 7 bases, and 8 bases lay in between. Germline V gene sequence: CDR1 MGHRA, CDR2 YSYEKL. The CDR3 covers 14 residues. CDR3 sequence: CASSQAEINSPLHF. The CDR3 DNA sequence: TGCGCCAGCAGCCAAGCGGAGATCAATTCACCCCTCCACTTT.

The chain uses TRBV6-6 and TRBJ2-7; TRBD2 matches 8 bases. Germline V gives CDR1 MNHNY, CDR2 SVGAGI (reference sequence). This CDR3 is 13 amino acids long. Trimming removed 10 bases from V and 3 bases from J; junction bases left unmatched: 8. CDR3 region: CATSGGGFYEQYF. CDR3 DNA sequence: TGTGCCACCTCCGGCGGGGGGTTCTACGAGCAGTACTTC.

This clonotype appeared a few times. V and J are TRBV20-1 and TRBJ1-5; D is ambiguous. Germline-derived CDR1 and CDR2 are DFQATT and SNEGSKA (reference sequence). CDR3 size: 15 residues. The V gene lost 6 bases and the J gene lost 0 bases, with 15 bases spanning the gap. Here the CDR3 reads CSARDGSYSNQPQHF. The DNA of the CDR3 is TGCAGTGCCCGAGACGGCTCCTATAGCAATCAGCCCCAGCATTTT.

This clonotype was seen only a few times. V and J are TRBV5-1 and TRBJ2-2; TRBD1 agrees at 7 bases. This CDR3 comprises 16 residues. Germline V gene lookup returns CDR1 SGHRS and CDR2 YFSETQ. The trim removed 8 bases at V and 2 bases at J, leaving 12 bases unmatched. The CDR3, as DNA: TGCGCCAGTACCTTCTCCGGGACAGTTAACACCGGGGAGCTGTTTTTT. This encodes CASTFSGTVNTGELFF.

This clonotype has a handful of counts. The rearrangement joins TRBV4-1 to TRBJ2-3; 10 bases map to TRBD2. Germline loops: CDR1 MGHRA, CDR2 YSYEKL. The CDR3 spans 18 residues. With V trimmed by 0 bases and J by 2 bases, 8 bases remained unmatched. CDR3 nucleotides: TGCGCCAGCAGCCAAGATAGAGGACTAGCGGACCCCACAGATACGCAGTATTTT. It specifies CASSQDRGLADPTDTQYF.

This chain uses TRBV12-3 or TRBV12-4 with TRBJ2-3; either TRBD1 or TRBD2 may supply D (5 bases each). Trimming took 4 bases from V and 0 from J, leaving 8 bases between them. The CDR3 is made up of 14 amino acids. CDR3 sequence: CASSWDGSTDTQYF. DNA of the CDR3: TGTGCCAGCAGTTGGGACGGGAGCACAGATACGCAGTATTTT.

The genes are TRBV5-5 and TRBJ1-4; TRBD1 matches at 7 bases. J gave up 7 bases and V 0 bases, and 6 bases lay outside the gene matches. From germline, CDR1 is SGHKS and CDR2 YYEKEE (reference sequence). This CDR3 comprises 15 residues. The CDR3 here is CASSLEGQRGEKLFF. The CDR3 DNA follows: TGTGCCAGCAGCTTGGAGGGACAGAGGGGTGAAAAACTGTTTTTT.

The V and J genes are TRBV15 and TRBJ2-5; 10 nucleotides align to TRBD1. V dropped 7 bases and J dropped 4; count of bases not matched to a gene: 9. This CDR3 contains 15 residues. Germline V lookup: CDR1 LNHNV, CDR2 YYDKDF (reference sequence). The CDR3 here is CATKIGQGGLETQYF. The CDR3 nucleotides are TGTGCCACCAAGATAGGACAGGGGGGCTTAGAGACCCAGTACTTC.

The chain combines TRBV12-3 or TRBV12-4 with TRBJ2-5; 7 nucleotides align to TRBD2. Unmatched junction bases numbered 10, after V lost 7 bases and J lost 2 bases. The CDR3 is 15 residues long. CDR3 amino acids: CASTHVGEGQETQYF. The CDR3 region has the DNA TGTGCCAGCACCCATGTCGGGGAGGGGCAAGAGACCCAGTACTTC.

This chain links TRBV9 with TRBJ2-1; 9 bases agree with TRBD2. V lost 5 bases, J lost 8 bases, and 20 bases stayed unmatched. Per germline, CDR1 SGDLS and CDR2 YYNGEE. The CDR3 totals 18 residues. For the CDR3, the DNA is TGTGCCAGCAGTGACCCCCGACCCCTAGCGGGGCTTGTGGATGAGCAGTTCTTC. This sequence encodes CASSDPRPLAGLVDEQFF.

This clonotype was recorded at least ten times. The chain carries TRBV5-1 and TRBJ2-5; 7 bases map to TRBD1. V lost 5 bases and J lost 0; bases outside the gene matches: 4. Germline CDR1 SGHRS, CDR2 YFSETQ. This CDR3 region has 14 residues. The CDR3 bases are TGCGCCAGCAGTTTCGGGACAGACCAAGAGACCCAGTACTTC. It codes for CASSFGTDQETQYF.

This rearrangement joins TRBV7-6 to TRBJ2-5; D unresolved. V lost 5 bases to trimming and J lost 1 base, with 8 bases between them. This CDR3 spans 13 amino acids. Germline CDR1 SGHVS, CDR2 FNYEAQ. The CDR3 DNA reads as TGTGCCAGCAGCCCTAGGATCCAAGAGACCCAGTACTTC. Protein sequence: CASSPRIQETQYF.

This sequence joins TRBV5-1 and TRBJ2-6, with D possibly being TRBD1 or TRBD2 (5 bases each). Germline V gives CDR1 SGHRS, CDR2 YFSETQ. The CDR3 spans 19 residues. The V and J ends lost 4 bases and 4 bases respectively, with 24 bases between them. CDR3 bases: TGCGCCAGCAGCCCTTTTGTCCGAGGGGCAAGGTGGGGGGCCAACGTCCTGACTTTC. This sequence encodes CASSPFVRGARWGANVLTF.

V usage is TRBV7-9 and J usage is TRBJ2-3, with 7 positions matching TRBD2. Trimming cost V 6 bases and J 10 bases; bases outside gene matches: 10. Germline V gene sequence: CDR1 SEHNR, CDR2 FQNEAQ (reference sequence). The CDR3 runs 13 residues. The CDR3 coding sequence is TGTGCCAGCAGTTGGGGGGGAGTGGAAGCGCAGTATTTT. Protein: CASSWGGVEAQYF.

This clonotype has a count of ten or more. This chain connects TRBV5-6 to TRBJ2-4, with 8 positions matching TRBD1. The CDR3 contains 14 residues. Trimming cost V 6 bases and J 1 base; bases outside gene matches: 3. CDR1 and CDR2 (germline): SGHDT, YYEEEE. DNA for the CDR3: TGTGCCAGCAAGAGGACAGGGGCCAAAAACATTCAGTACTTC. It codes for CASKRTGAKNIQYF. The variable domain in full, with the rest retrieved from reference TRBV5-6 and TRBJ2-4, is DAGVTQSPTHLIKTRGQQVTLRCSPKSGHDTVSWYQQALGQGPQFIFQYYEEEERQRGNFPDRFSGHQFPNYSSELNVNALLLGDSALYLCASKRTGAKNIQYFGAGTRLSVL.